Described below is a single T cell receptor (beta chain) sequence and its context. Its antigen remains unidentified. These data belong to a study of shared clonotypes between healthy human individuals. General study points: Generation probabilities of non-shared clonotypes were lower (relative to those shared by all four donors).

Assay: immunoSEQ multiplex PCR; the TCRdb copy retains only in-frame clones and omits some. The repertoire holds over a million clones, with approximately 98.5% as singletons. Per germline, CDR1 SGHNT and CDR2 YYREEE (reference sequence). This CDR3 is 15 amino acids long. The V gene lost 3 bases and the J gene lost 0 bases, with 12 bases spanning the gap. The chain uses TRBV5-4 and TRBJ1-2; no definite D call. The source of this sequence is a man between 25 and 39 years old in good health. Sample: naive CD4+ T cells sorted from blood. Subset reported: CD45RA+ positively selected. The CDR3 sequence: CASSSPSGANYGYTF. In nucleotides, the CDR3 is TGTGCCAGCAGCTCGCCCTCGGGAGCTAACTATGGCTACACCTTC.